The clone carrying this T cell receptor beta chain was observed once. Per the original data handling: Reference gene primer amplification in the assay estimated nucleated cell counts. Clones were read by immunoSEQ multiplex PCR, and TCRdb kept only the in-frame ones, dropping some. D and trimming come from the DNA, and the V and J calls and clone size come from that table. The data hold 200,000 to 300,000 clones, with approximately 83% observed a single time. The data belong to a study of blood T cell repertoires in COVID-19. Background on the study: Sample material is recorded as cDNA or gDNA derived from T cells, B-cell-depleted T cells, or PBMCs.

V shed 3 bases, J shed 9 bases, and the junction held 8 bases outside the gene matches. This CDR3 region has 15 residues. Germline lookup yields CDR1 MNHNS and CDR2 SASEGT. The TCR comes from a man at least 80 years old with acute or convalescent COVID-19. The sample comprised peripheral blood. The chain recombines TRBV6-1 with TRBJ1-6, with 7 bases fitting TRBD1. The CDR3 bases are TGTGCCAGCAGTGATCTCGACAGGGTGGCTTCACCCCTCCACTTT. Protein product: CASSDLDRVASPLHF.